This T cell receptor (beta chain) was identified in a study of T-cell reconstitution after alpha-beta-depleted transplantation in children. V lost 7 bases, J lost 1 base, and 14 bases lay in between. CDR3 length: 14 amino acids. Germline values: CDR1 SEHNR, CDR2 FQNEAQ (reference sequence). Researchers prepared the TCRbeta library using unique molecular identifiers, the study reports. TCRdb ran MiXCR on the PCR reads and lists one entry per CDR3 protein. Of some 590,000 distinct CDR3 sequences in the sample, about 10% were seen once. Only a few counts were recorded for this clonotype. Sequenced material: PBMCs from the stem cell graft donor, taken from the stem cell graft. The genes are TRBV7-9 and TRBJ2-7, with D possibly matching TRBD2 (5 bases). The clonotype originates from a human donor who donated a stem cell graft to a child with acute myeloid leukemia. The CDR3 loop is CASNPSGRSYEQYF. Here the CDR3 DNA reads TGTGCCAGCAACCCAAGCGGCAGGTCCTACGAGCAGTACTTC.